This T cell receptor beta chain is drawn from a study of blood T cell repertoires in COVID-19 (dated by TCRdb to 2018 to 2020). Context from the whole study: Samples from collaborators originated in the United States, Italy and Spain and spanned both the acute and convalescent phases of COVID-19. The sample metadata nearly always contained a de-identified subject ID, COVID-19 status, age in years and sex. Deeply sampled blood TCRbeta repertoires from subjects exposed to, actively infected with, or recovered from COVID-19 were included in the dataset. The prospective study material was composed of cDNA or gDNA derived from T cells, B-cell-depleted T cells, or PBMCs. The samples were drawn from the first 160 participants of the ongoing ImmuneRACE study and from 1,200 or so subjects provided by 6 global collaborators. Where available, HLA class I and class II types were taken from metadata supplied by the sample provider and were not determined by assay-based typing. A freely available public database, intended as a resource for researchers studying the immune response to SARS-CoV-2, is where the repertoires were released. Study-wide conclusions, independent of this receptor: The amount of clinical and demographic metadata varied by source and participant and was provided uncurated.

Enrolling through a virtual design, the prospective study's participants ranged in age from roughly 18 to 100 years and lived across about two dozen United States geographic areas. To assign participants to cohorts, the prospective study relied on clinical history that participants themselves reported in a screening survey and a study questionnaire. Recovered participants in ImmuneRACE Cohort 3 were defined by two consecutive negative NP/OP PCR tests, clearance by a healthcare professional, or resolution of symptoms. In the prospective study, mobile phlebotomists collected whole blood, serum and a nasopharyngeal or oropharyngeal swab from each participant. Additional blood draws and questionnaires over an approximately two-month period could optionally be provided by prospective study participants. Blood samples from the prospective study were shipped frozen or at room temperature prior to DNA extraction.

A note on this clone: There is no known antigen for this receptor. Qualities for individual bases were not recorded, and no much larger clone is one base off.

V loses 4 bases, J loses 2 bases, and the germline ends lie 31 bases apart. CDR1 and CDR2 are drawn from the germline V gene: SGHRS, YFSETQ. Including cysteine and phenylalanine, the CDR3 has 20 amino acids. CDR3 DNA is the only sequence kept; it has 60 bases, read in frame from the first base. TCRbeta CDR3 regions were amplified from genomic DNA by means of the immunoSEQ Assay, a bias-controlled multiplex PCR. On the study's bioinformatics: The number of nucleated cells in each sample was estimated by amplification of reference gene primers within the assay. Sequence reads were collapsed and filtered to measure the absolute abundance of every unique TCRbeta CDR3 rearrangement. For each sample, productive Simpson clonality was calculated as the square root of Simpson's diversity index across productive rearrangements. Sourced from immuneACCESS, this table was stored by TCRdb with only in-frame sequences that have V and J called. A share of the clones is absent; for the studies checked, an unresolved V gene accounts for under half, and the remainder has no known explanation. D and trimming were read from the DNA, whereas the V and J calls and clone size are those reported in that table. Across this sample there are almost 250,000 clones, with 75% to 90% seen only once. The top ten constitute 3.5% to 5% of the sample.

Input material: PBMCs or T cells enriched from blood (not recorded which). This TCR derives from a woman between 25 and 40 years old who had recovered from COVID-19. This receptor chain uses TRBV5-1 and TRBJ2-7; D gene: possibly TRBD2, on 6 matching bases. The DNA sequence is TGCGCCAGCAGCCCACCCTCCCCCGGGAGAATGGGGCGGACACCCTACGAGCAGTACTTC. This sequence encodes CASSPPSPGRMGRTPYEQYF.